Presented here are 29 T cell receptor beta chains from one specimen sequenced in a study of OX40 agonist ivuxolimab in advanced cancers. Measured with immunoSEQ multiplex PCR; TCRdb has only the in-frame clones, and not every one. The sample includes under 100,000 clones, 80% to 90% of them seen just once. This material consisted of CD4+ or CD8+ T cells sorted from blood, taken in a trial of the OX40 agonist ivuxolimab. These receptors were obtained from an adult with an advanced solid tumor such as melanoma, head and neck, liver or kidney cancer.

V usage is TRBV6-5 and J usage is TRBJ2-5; TRBD1 agrees at 10 bases. Gene TRBJ2-7 matches the end of the DNA better, so the J call may be wrong. Germline V gene sequence: CDR1 MNHEY, CDR2 SVGAGI. This CDR3 spans 15 amino acids. CDR3 in DNA: TGTGCCAGCAGGTACCCTGGGACAGGGGAATACGAGCAGTACTTC. Amino acid sequence: CASRYPGTGEYEQYF.

This clone has just one count. The rearrangement links TRBV5-1 to TRBJ2-3; TRBD2 agrees at 10 bases. V lost 4 bases to trimming and J lost 0 bases; unmatched junction nucleotides: 11. This CDR3 has 18 residues. Per germline, CDR1 SGHRS and CDR2 YFSETQ. The CDR3 protein is CASSPRPAGGLSTDTQYF. Here the CDR3 DNA reads TGCGCCAGCAGCCCCCGCCCAGCGGGGGGGCTTAGCACAGATACGCAGTATTTT.

This clone was picked up a small number of times. The chain couples TRBV19 to TRBJ1-1; tentatively, D is TRBD1 (6 bases). The CDR3 runs 15 residues. The germline V gene encodes CDR1 LNHDA and CDR2 SQIVND (reference sequence). Trimming removed 7 bases at V and 4 bases at J, with 19 bases between. For the CDR3, the DNA is TGTGCCAGTATGGGGGGGCGATTGCGGGCCACTGAAGCTTTCTTT. Encoded protein: CASMGGRLRATEAFF.

V is TRBV5-1 and J is TRBJ1-4, with 8 bases identical to TRBD1. Trimming cost V 3 bases and J 8 bases; bases outside gene matches: 9. CDR1 and CDR2 (germline): SGHRS, YFSETQ. This CDR3 has 15 residues. As DNA, the CDR3 is TGCGCCAGCAGCTCTCAGGGGGCGCAGTACGAAAAACTGTTTTTT. It translates to CASSSQGAQYEKLFF. The entire variable domain, with the rest obtained from reference TRBV5-1 and TRBJ1-4, is as follows: KAGVTQTPRYLIKTRGQQVTLSCSPISGHRSVSWYQQTPGQGLQFLFEYFSETQRNKGNFPGRFSGRQFSNSRSEMNVSTLELGDSALYLCASSSQGAQYEKLFFGSGTQLSVL.

The chain links TRBV5-5 to TRBJ1-3, with a weak D call TRBD1 (6 bases). Looked up from germline, CDR1 is SGHKS and CDR2 is YYEKEE (reference sequence). CDR3 length equals 14 residues. V was trimmed by 6 bases and J by 2 bases, leaving 12 bases between them. CDR3 nucleotide sequence: TGTGCCAGCAACATCTGGGGGCCTGGAAACACCATATATTTT. Protein product: CASNIWGPGNTIYF.

The chain links TRBV7-2 to TRBJ1-6; no clear D gene. Trimming left V 7 bases short and J 10 bases short, with 11 bases between. The CDR3 extends over 12 amino acids. Germline lookup yields CDR1 SGHTA and CDR2 FQGNSA. Here the CDR3 reads CASNRERSPLHF. The CDR3 bases are TGTGCCAGCAACCGGGAGCGATCACCCCTCCACTTT.

This chain links TRBV4-1 with TRBJ1-2; TRBD1 might be the D (5 bases). V was shortened by 5 bases and J by 6 bases, with 13 bases between the two germline ends. The CDR3 contains 13 residues. Germline CDR1 is MGHRA and CDR2 is YSYEKL. The CDR3 loop is CASSWTLGDGYTF. The CDR3 nucleotides are TGCGCCAGCAGCTGGACTCTGGGGGATGGCTACACCTTC.

The count of this clone is one. The chain combines TRBV5-4 with TRBJ2-1; 11 bases fit TRBD2. Per the germline V gene, CDR1 is SGHNT and CDR2 is YYREEE (reference sequence). The CDR3 runs 15 residues. The V gene end was trimmed by 3 bases and the J gene end by 8 bases; junction bases not matched to a gene: 7. CDR3 in amino acids: CASSSLAGAWDEQFF. The CDR3 DNA follows: TGTGCCAGCAGCTCACTAGCGGGGGCCTGGGATGAGCAGTTCTTC.

This clone was observed once. This chain joins TRBV20-1 and TRBJ2-3, with D possibly matching TRBD1 (5 bases). Trimming cost V 6 bases and J 6 bases, with 10 bases left between them. The CDR3 sequence is 11 residues long. The germline CDR1 and CDR2 sequences are DFQATT and SNEGSKA (reference sequence). This CDR3 reads CSAQPGDTQYF. In DNA, the CDR3 is TGCAGTGCCCAACCAGGGGATACGCAGTATTTT.

The rearrangement joins TRBV19 to TRBJ1-2; a weak D match, TRBD1 (5 bases). Trimming removed 3 bases from V and 2 bases from J, with 22 bases in between. The CDR3 is made up of 18 amino acids. Germline-derived CDR1 and CDR2 are LNHDA and SQIVND (reference sequence). The CDR3 DNA reads TGTGCCAGTAGTATTGCGGGGGGTCATTCGTTGTCGAACTATGGCTACACCTTC. This sequence encodes CASSIAGGHSLSNYGYTF.

The rearrangement links TRBV12-5 to TRBJ2-1, with D possibly matching TRBD2 (6 bases). This CDR3 has 17 residues. V was cut by 5 bases and J by 7 bases, with 24 bases left in between. The V gene's germline CDR1 is LGHNT and CDR2 FRNRAP. The CDR3 nucleotides read TGTGCTAGTGGTCTGTACGCGACTAGGTCGGAGTTTAATGAGCAGTTCTTC. As protein: CASGLYATRSEFNEQFF.

The CDR3 spells CASSEGGQGAREQYF. The CDR3 DNA reads TGTGCCAGCAGTGAAGGGGGACAGGGGGCGCGAGAGCAGTACTTC. The chain has TRBV2 and TRBJ2-7; 12 nucleotides align to TRBD1. The CDR3 contains 15 residues. In germline, CDR1 is SNHLY, CDR2 FYNNEI. With V trimmed by 1 base and J by 7 bases, 5 bases remained unmatched.

In DNA form, the CDR3 reads TGTGCCTGCGAGAGAAGCTCCTACAATGAGCAGTTCTTC. It codes for CACERSSYNEQFF. This chain links TRBV30 with TRBJ2-1; D is undetermined. CDR1 is GTSNPN, CDR2 SVGIG, per germline (reference sequence). The CDR3 has 13 amino acids. V lost 6 bases and J 0 bases, leaving 9 bases between the germline ends.

Here the CDR3 reads CASTPEGSYEQYF. The CDR3 DNA sequence: TGTGCCAGCACCCCGGAGGGTTCCTACGAGCAGTACTTC. V and J are TRBV7-9 and TRBJ2-5, with a tentative D call TRBD2 (6 bases). The DNA end lines up better with TRBJ2-7; the J call may be wrong. Germline CDR1 and CDR2: SEHNR and FQNEAQ (reference sequence). This CDR3 is 13 amino acids long.

The J gene is TRBJ2-3, the V gene TRBV7-8; D unclear. CDR3 length equals 15 residues. V lost 2 bases and J lost 0, with 9 bases in between. CDR1 and CDR2 (germline): SGHVS, FQNEAQ. The CDR3 spells CASSLIPVSTDTQYF. CDR3 sequence (DNA): TGTGCCAGCAGCTTAATTCCCGTGAGCACAGATACGCAGTATTTT. The variable domain in full, with the rest retrieved from reference TRBV7-8 and TRBJ2-3, is GAGVSQSPRYKVAKRGQDVALRCDPISGHVSLFWYQQALGQGPEFLTYFQNEAQLDKSGLPSDRFFAERPEGSVSTLKIQRTQQEDSAVYLCASSLIPVSTDTQYFGPGTRLTVL.

The CDR3 loop is CASSLSDLHRVLLDEQYF. The CDR3 DNA is TGTGCCAGCAGTTTATCGGATCTACACCGGGTGCTCCTGGACGAGCAGTACTTC. V and J are TRBV27 and TRBJ2-5; D unresolved. The end of the DNA aligns better with TRBJ2-7, so the J call may be wrong. This CDR3 has 18 residues. From germline, CDR1 is MNHEY and CDR2 SMNVEV (reference sequence).

The chain has TRBV30 and TRBJ2-1; TRBD2 agrees at 7 bases. V was clipped by 7 bases and J by 2 bases; unmatched bases: 11. Germline-derived CDR1 and CDR2 are GTSNPN and SVGIG (reference sequence). The CDR3 extends over 15 amino acids. In DNA form, the CDR3 reads TGTGCCTATTGGTACGGGCGGGAGCCCTACAATGAGCAGTTCTTC. Amino acid sequence: CAYWYGREPYNEQFF. The full variable domain, in which reference TRBV30 and TRBJ2-1 provide the parts outside the CDR3, is SQTIHQWPATLVQPVGSPLSLECTVEGTSNPNLYWYRQAAGRGLQLLFYSVGIGQISSEVPQNLSASRPQDRQFILSSKKLLLSDSGFYLCAYWYGREPYNEQFFGPGTRLTVL.

This clone was found a few times. The chain is built from TRBV5-1 and TRBJ2-2; tentative D call: TRBD1 (6 bases). Trimming cost V 7 bases and J 1 base, with 14 bases left between them. The CDR3 extends over 15 amino acids. CDR1 and CDR2 (germline): SGHRS, YFSETQ. CDR3 region: CASGGSDRNTGELFF. The CDR3, as DNA: TGCGCCAGCGGAGGTTCGGACAGGAACACCGGGGAGCTGTTTTTT.

This chain uses TRBV18 with TRBJ1-5; D may be TRBD1 (5 bases). The CDR3 runs to 13 residues. Germline lookup yields CDR1 KGHSH and CDR2 LQKENI. V lost 3 bases and J 5 bases, leaving 8 bases between the germline ends. CDR3 sequence: CASSPTADQPQHF. DNA for the CDR3: TGTGCCAGCTCACCGACAGCTGATCAGCCCCAGCATTTT.

V usage is TRBV27 and J usage is TRBJ1-1; 7 bases line up with TRBD1. Germline values: CDR1 MNHEY, CDR2 SMNVEV (reference sequence). The trim removed 6 bases at V and 1 base at J, leaving 14 bases unmatched. CDR3 length: 17 amino acids. Here the CDR3 DNA reads TGTGCCAGCAGACGTGAAGCGACAGGGAGGGGGAACACTGAAGCTTTCTTT. Translated: CASRREATGRGNTEAFF.

The J gene is TRBJ2-1, the V gene TRBV7-8; 9 bases are a match to TRBD2. V gave up 5 bases and J gave up 9 bases; unmatched junction bases: 5. CDR3 length: 13 residues. From germline, CDR1 is SGHVS and CDR2 FQNEAQ. The CDR3 DNA follows: TGTGCCAGCAGCCCCGGACTAGCGCGTGAGCAGTTCTTC. This sequence encodes CASSPGLAREQFF. The full variable domain, completed using reference TRBV7-8 and TRBJ2-1, is GAGVSQSPRYKVAKRGQDVALRCDPISGHVSLFWYQQALGQGPEFLTYFQNEAQLDKSGLPSDRFFAERPEGSVSTLKIQRTQQEDSAVYLCASSPGLAREQFFGPGTRLTVL.

This chain joins TRBV14 and TRBJ2-1, with no clear D. Germline CDR1 and CDR2: SGHDN and FVKESK. The CDR3 spans 14 residues. V was shortened by 4 bases and J by 7 bases, with 14 bases between the two germline ends. In DNA form, the CDR3 reads TGTGCCAGCAGCCCCTCCTGGGGTGTGAATGAGCAGTTCTTC. Its protein is CASSPSWGVNEQFF.

This chain joins TRBV6-5 and TRBJ1-4, with D unresolved. The V end was cut by 6 bases, the J end by 10 bases, with 21 bases between. This CDR3 is 15 amino acids long. CDR1 MNHEY and CDR2 SVGAGI come from the germline V gene. The CDR3 is CASRPTGPPLGKLFF. The CDR3 DNA sequence: TGTGCCAGCAGGCCGACCGGGCCACCTTTGGGAAAACTGTTTTTT.

The J gene is TRBJ2-2, the V gene TRBV6-5; no clear D. V shed 4 bases and J shed 7 bases, with 10 bases lying between them. The CDR3 is made up of 13 amino acids. Germline CDR1 MNHEY, CDR2 SVGAGI. This CDR3 reads CASSSPFDGELFF. The DNA for the CDR3 is TGTGCCAGCAGTTCCCCGTTCGACGGGGAGCTGTTTTTT.

In this sample, this clone turned up a few times. The chain couples TRBV19 to TRBJ2-7, with D maybe TRBD2 (5 bases). Germline V gene sequence: CDR1 LNHDA, CDR2 SQIVND (reference sequence). Trimming removed 7 bases at V and 6 bases at J, with 16 bases between. The CDR3 loop spans 13 amino acids. DNA of the CDR3: TGTGCCAGTAACGGAGCTCAACGGGGCGAGCAGTACTTC. Its protein is CASNGAQRGEQYF.

The chain recombines TRBV25-1 with TRBJ2-5, with 7 bases fitting TRBD2. Germline V gene sequence: CDR1 MGHDK, CDR2 SYGVNS. The CDR3 is made up of 15 amino acids. Germline trimming cut 0 bases from V and 5 bases from J; bases unmatched to any gene: 6. CDR3: CASSEYDRGGETQYF. CDR3 nucleotide sequence: TGTGCCAGCAGTGAATATGATAGGGGAGGGGAGACCCAGTACTTC.

This rearrangement joins TRBV27 to TRBJ2-3, with 9 bases aligning to TRBD2. J lost 1 base, V lost 10 bases, and 3 bases had no gene match. Looked up from germline, CDR1 is MNHEY and CDR2 is SMNVEV (reference sequence). CDR3 length: 13 residues. The CDR3 nucleotides read TGTGCCACCAGACTAGCGGGCACAGATACGCAGTATTTT. As protein: CATRLAGTDTQYF.

The V and J genes are TRBV2 and TRBJ1-1; D gene uncertain. Germline lookup yields CDR1 SNHLY and CDR2 FYNNEI. The CDR3 sequence is 11 residues long. Trimming left V 8 bases short and J 8 bases short, with 12 bases between. The CDR3: CASRGEGEAFF. CDR3 DNA sequence: TGTGCCAGCCGGGGTGAGGGCGAAGCTTTCTTT. The full variable domain, its missing parts supplied by reference TRBV2 and TRBJ1-1, is EPEVTQTPSHQVTQMGQEVILRCVPISNHLYFYWYRQILGQKVEFLVSFYNNEISEKSEIFDDQFSVERPDGSNFTLKIRSTKLEDSAMYFCASRGEGEAFFGQGTRLTVV.

This rearrangement joins TRBV27 to TRBJ2-3; no clear D. Germline V gene lookup returns CDR1 MNHEY and CDR2 SMNVEV (reference sequence). Trimming shortened V by 0 bases and J by 3 bases, and 25 bases separated the two germline ends. The length of the CDR3 is 20 residues. The CDR3 bases are TGTGCCAGCAGTTTATCGACCTCGCACGCCTACTCAGCCTTTACAGATACGCAGTATTTT. Protein product: CASSLSTSHAYSAFTDTQYF.